The rows below give T cell receptor beta chains drawn from one sample of a study of T cells in Graves' hyperthyroidism and ophthalmopathy. TCRdb used MiXCR to reprocess the multiplex PCR reads, holding one entry per CDR3 protein. The table records 500,000 to 650,000 distinct CDR3 sequences, 46% of them present only once. The sequenced material came from peripheral blood or thyroid tissue (not recorded which). The receptors were gathered from an adult woman with Graves' disease, either hyperthyroidism or ophthalmopathy (not recorded which). The CDR3 runs from the conserved cysteine through the conserved F or W. D genes are given only for firm matches. Some rows mark clone size as missing; the rest say once, few, many or name a class of expanded clone.

j_gene,abundance,d_gene,v_gene,CDR3nt,CDR3aa
TRBJ1-2,few,.,TRBV7-9,TGTGCCAGCAGCTCTGACAACCGCGATGGCTACACCTTC,CASSSDNRDGYTF
TRBJ1-1,.,TRBD1,TRBV7-9,TGTGCCAGCAGCCACCGGGACAGGGATCTGATCACTGAAGCTTTCTTT,CASSHRDRDLITEAFF
TRBJ1-5,.,.,TRBV19,TGTGCCAGTAGAGACGGGGGGAGAAGCAATCAGCCCCAGCATTTT,CASRDGGRSNQPQHF
TRBJ2-5,.,TRBD1,TRBV12-3/TRBV12-4,TGTGCCAGCAGTTGGACAGGGGGATACCAAGAGACCCAGTACTTC,CASSWTGGYQETQYF
TRBJ1-2,many,TRBD1,TRBV5-1,TGCGCCAGCAGCTTAAGCGGGACAGGATTTAACTATGGCTACACCTTC,CASSLSGTGFNYGYTF
TRBJ2-7,many,TRBD1,TRBV2,TGTGCCAGCAGTCTGGGACAGGGACTGGACGAGCAGTACTTC,CASSLGQGLDEQYF
TRBJ2-2,.,.,TRBV11-2,TGTGCCAGCAGTCAATGGCTAGCTCGTACCGGGGAGCTGTTTTTT,CASSQWLARTGELFF
TRBJ2-7,few,.,TRBV7-9,TGTGCCAGCAGCCATTCCAGCGGCTCCTACGAGCAGTACTTC,CASSHSSGSYEQYF
TRBJ2-7,.,.,TRBV7-9,TGTGCCAGCACCCTCATGGAGGACAGCTACGAGCAGTACTTC,CASTLMEDSYEQYF
TRBJ1-1,many,.,TRBV20-1,TGCAGTGCTCACAAGGGGGGGTGGGACACTGAAGCTTTCTTT,CSAHKGGWDTEAFF
TRBJ1-2,.,TRBD1,TRBV27,TGTGCCAGCAGTAGGACAGGGGCCTATGGCTACACCTTC,CASSRTGAYGYTF
TRBJ1-1,few,.,TRBV6-2/TRBV6-3,TGTGCCAGCAGTTACTCGATAGTCCCTGAAGCTTTCTTT,CASSYSIVPEAFF
TRBJ2-2,.,TRBD2,TRBV24-1,TGTGCCACCAGTGATCCGGGACTAGAGACCGGCACCGGGGAGCTGTTTTTT,CATSDPGLETGTGELFF
TRBJ2-6,.,.,TRBV10-3,TGTGCCATCAGTGACGGGGACCTTAAAGCTTTC,CAISDGDLKAF
TRBJ2-7,.,.,TRBV7-9,TGTGCCAGCAGTGAAGCAGAAGGACCCCTACGGGACGAGCAGTACTTC,CASSEAEGPLRDEQYF
TRBJ2-5,many,.,TRBV19,TGTGCCAGTAGTATAGATACGGGACGGTTCCAAGAGACCCAGTACTTC,CASSIDTGRFQETQYF
TRBJ2-2,.,TRBD2,TRBV9,TGTGCCAGCGGGTCTAGCGGGAGTGAGACCGGGGAGCTGTTTTTT,CASGSSGSETGELFF
TRBJ1-5,.,TRBD1,TRBV7-9,TGTGCCAGCAGCTCGACAGGGGAGGCCGGTCAGCCCCAGCATTTT,CASSSTGEAGQPQHF
TRBJ2-5,.,TRBD1,TRBV7-8,TGTGCCAGCAGCTCCCCTACAGGGGGCAGGGAGACCCAGTACTTC,CASSSPTGGRETQYF
TRBJ2-5,.,TRBD1,TRBV29-1,TGCAGCGTGGGGGGACAGGGAAGGGAGGCAGAGACCCAGTACTTC,CSVGGQGREAETQYF
TRBJ2-5,.,.,TRBV7-3,TGTGCCAGCAGCCCAGGCCCGGGACTCACCGGGGAGACCCAGTACTTC,CASSPGPGLTGETQYF
TRBJ1-6,.,TRBD1,TRBV7-2,TGTGCCAGCAGCCCAATACAGGGGCATTCACCCCTCCACTTT,CASSPIQGHSPLHF
TRBJ1-2,.,TRBD1,TRBV5-6,TGTGCCAGCAGCTTTGGACAGGGGCATGGCTACACCTTC,CASSFGQGHGYTF
TRBJ2-5,many,.,TRBV5-1,TGCGCCAGCAGCTCCCCGATGGGGGGGCAGGAGACCCAGTACTTC,CASSSPMGGQETQYF
TRBJ1-2,once,.,TRBV12-3/TRBV12-4,TGTGCCAGCACTACACTGAGTAATGGCTACACCTTC,CASTTLSNGYTF
TRBJ2-5,.,TRBD2,TRBV9,TGTGCCAGCAGCGTAGGCGGGAGTTCGGTTTCCCAAGAGACCCAGTACTTC,CASSVGGSSVSQETQYF
TRBJ1-5,.,.,TRBV20-1,TGCAGTGCGGGCCTGGGGGAGAATCAGCCCCAGCATTTT,CSAGLGENQPQHF
TRBJ2-7,.,TRBD1,TRBV13,TGTGCCAGCAGCCCATCGACAGGGGCCTCCTACGAGCAGTACTTC,CASSPSTGASYEQYF
TRBJ2-2,.,TRBD2,TRBV5-1,TGCGCCAGCAGCTTGGCGGGAGGGCCAACGATGGGGTCCCAGGCCGGGGAGCTGTTTTTT,CASSLAGGPTMGSQAGELFF
TRBJ2-7,.,.,TRBV7-2,TGTGCCAGCGCCAATAGGTCGCAGTACGAGCAGTACTTC,CASANRSQYEQYF
TRBJ1-5,.,.,TRBV29-1,TGCAGCTTAGAGGGGGATGTTCAGCCCCAGCATTTT,CSLEGDVQPQHF
TRBJ2-7,once,.,TRBV7-2,TGTGCCAGCACCCCCCTGGGCACTACTTACGAGCAGTACTTC,CASTPLGTTYEQYF
TRBJ2-5,few,TRBD2,TRBV7-9,TGTGCCAGCAGCTCCTCGGCGGGGGGAGACGGGTTGCGGGAGGCCCAGTACTTC,CASSSSAGGDGLREAQYF
TRBJ1-3,few,TRBD1,TRBV7-9,TGTGCCAGCAGCCACCGGGACAGGGGGACTGGAAACACCATATATTTT,CASSHRDRGTGNTIYF
TRBJ2-6,once,.,TRBV19,TGTGCCAGTAGATCCCGACGGAGCTCTGGGGCCAACGTCCTGACTTTC,CASRSRRSSGANVLTF
TRBJ1-3,.,.,TRBV2,TGTGCCAGCAGTGAAGAAGGGGTATACTCTGGAAACACCATATATTTT,CASSEEGVYSGNTIYF
TRBJ2-7,.,TRBD2,TRBV11-2,TGTGCCAGCAGCTTAAATTCAGCGGGAGGCAACGAGCAGTACTTC,CASSLNSAGGNEQYF
TRBJ1-5,.,.,TRBV10-3,TGTGCCACCCAATCATGGGGGGAACAGCCCCAGCATTTT,CATQSWGEQPQHF
TRBJ2-5,.,.,TRBV5-6,TGTGCCAGCAGCTTGGCGGGCAGGGTCAATCAGCCCCAGTACTTC,CASSLAGRVNQPQYF
TRBJ2-7,.,TRBD2,TRBV29-1,TGCAGCGTCGAACCGACTAGCGAGAGCTACGAGCAGTACTTC,CSVEPTSESYEQYF
TRBJ1-4,many,TRBD1,TRBV5-8,TGTGCCAGCAGCTTGGACCAGGGGGCAACTAATGAAAAACTGTTTTTT,CASSLDQGATNEKLFF
TRBJ1-2,few,.,TRBV11-2,TGTGCCAGCAGCTTTCTTAGACAGAACTATGGCTACACCTTC,CASSFLRQNYGYTF
TRBJ1-3,many,.,TRBV2,TGTGCCAGCAGTGTACAGAGTAACACCATATATTTT,CASSVQSNTIYF
TRBJ2-7,many,.,TRBV6-5,TGTGCCAGCAGTCTCTATACGGGGACCTACGAGCAGTACTTC,CASSLYTGTYEQYF
TRBJ2-5,many,.,TRBV7-2,TGTGCCAGCAGCTTCCAGGGGTTTAAGACCCAGTACTTC,CASSFQGFKTQYF
TRBJ1-1,many,TRBD1,TRBV6-5,TGTGCCAGCAGTTACCATGGACAGGTTGCTACTGAAGCTTTCTTT,CASSYHGQVATEAFF